Shown below are 14 T cell receptor beta chains from a single sample sequenced in a study of human T cells and chemical hapten exposure. TCRdb fed the RACE reads into MiXCR, producing one record per CDR3 protein. This sample has roughly 100,000 distinct CDR3 sequences, with roughly a third found just once. Sample time point: patch test 3, about 24 weeks after DPC sensitization. Specified treatment: therapeutic diphenylcyclopropenone sensitization with weekly scalp DPC. Source: whole blood, taken in connection with sensitization to the hapten diphenylcyclopropenone (DPC). All receptors come from a man aged 40-50 years with alopecia areata. Some clones in this sample may be carry-over from other donors' samples.

This rearrangement joins TRBV20-1 to TRBJ2-4, with a tentative D call TRBD2 (5 bases). Trimming stripped 3 bases from V and 5 bases from J, with 11 bases between. The CDR3 has 13 amino acids. Germline V gene sequence: CDR1 DFQATT, CDR2 SNEGSKA (reference sequence). The DNA of the CDR3 is TGCAGTGCTAGGGAGAGGGTCCAAAACATTCAGTACTTC. As protein: CSARERVQNIQYF.

The V gene is TRBV20-1, the J gene TRBJ1-3; D gene ambiguous. Deletions cut 3 bases from V and 0 bases from J, with 12 bases between. The CDR3 runs 15 residues. CDR1 DFQATT and CDR2 SNEGSKA come from the germline V gene (reference sequence). The CDR3 DNA reads TGCAGTGCTAGTCAGGATACCTTCTCTGGAAACACCATATATTTT. It codes for CSASQDTFSGNTIYF.

The chain carries TRBV7-2 and TRBJ2-7, with 10 bases that match TRBD2. The ends lost 5 bases at V and 5 bases at J; junction bases unmatched: 12. Germline V gene sequence: CDR1 SGHTA, CDR2 FQGNSA. This CDR3 contains 16 residues. The CDR3 DNA follows: TGTGCCAGCAGCCCAGGGCCTAGCGGGAGTCTCGACGAGCAGTACGTC. Translated, it gives CASSPGPSGSLDEQYV.

The chain joins TRBV30 to TRBJ2-5; D is ambiguous. CDR1 is GTSNPN, CDR2 SVGIG, per germline (reference sequence). This CDR3 comprises 12 residues. Trimming cost V 4 bases and J 5 bases, with 11 bases left between them. The CDR3 DNA sequence: TGTGCCTGGATGGGGTATGAGGAGACCCAGTACTTC. Protein product: CAWMGYEETQYF. Full variable domain (rest looked up from reference TRBV30 and TRBJ2-5): SQTIHQWPATLVQPVGSPLSLECTVEGTSNPNLYWYRQAAGRGLQLLFYSVGIGQISSEVPQNLSASRPQDRQFILSSKKLLLSDSGFYLCAWMGYEETQYFGPGTRLLVL.

The genes are TRBV5-1 and TRBJ1-2; D call uncertain. Deletions cut 4 bases from V and 0 bases from J, with 10 bases between. This CDR3 has 14 residues. Germline V gene sequence: CDR1 SGHRS, CDR2 YFSETQ. CDR3 protein: CASSLLATNYGYTF. The CDR3 nucleotides are TGCGCCAGCAGCCTACTGGCGACTAACTATGGCTACACCTTC.

J is TRBJ1-1 and V is TRBV12-3 or TRBV12-4, with 7 bases that match TRBD1. The ends lost 5 bases at V and 0 bases at J; junction bases unmatched: 6. The CDR3 extends over 15 amino acids. As DNA, the CDR3 is TGTGCCAGCAGTCCACAACAGGGGATGAACACTGAAGCTTTCTTT. Amino acids: CASSPQQGMNTEAFF.

This chain links TRBV28 with TRBJ1-4; TRBD1 is a possible D gene (5 bases). The CDR3 extends over 18 amino acids. The V and J ends lost 6 bases and 6 bases respectively, with 26 bases between them. CDR1 is MDHEN and CDR2 is SYDVKM in the germline V gene. Written as DNA, the CDR3 is TGTGCCAGCAGCCTCCTTGAGATTCGGGGACCCAAGGATGAAAAACTGTTTTTT. Translating it yields CASSLLEIRGPKDEKLFF.

The chain has TRBV2 and TRBJ2-7, with 8 bases identical to TRBD2. This CDR3 has 15 residues. Germline V gene sequence: CDR1 SNHLY, CDR2 FYNNEI. Trimming cost V 4 bases and J 3 bases; bases outside gene matches: 8. CDR3 loop: CASSGSGIGNYEQYF. CDR3 DNA sequence: TGTGCCAGCAGTGGTAGCGGGATCGGTAACTACGAGCAGTACTTC.

This chain connects TRBV7-2 to TRBJ2-7; tentatively, D is TRBD2 (6 bases). V gave up 3 bases and J gave up 4 bases, with 13 bases separating them. The CDR3 runs to 14 residues. The germline gives CDR1 SGHTA, CDR2 FQGNSA. This CDR3 reads CASSFSGSKYEQYF. The CDR3 DNA reads as TGTGCCAGCAGCTTTTCCGGGAGTAAGTACGAGCAGTACTTC.

CDR3 sequence: CASRLGQSNYGYTF. For the CDR3, the DNA is TGTGCCAGCAGACTGGGACAGAGCAACTATGGCTACACCTTC. The chain recombines TRBV4-2 with TRBJ1-2; 7 nucleotides align to TRBD1. V lost 6 bases and J lost 2; bases outside the gene matches: 6. The CDR3 is 14 amino acids. Germline V lookup: CDR1 LGHNA, CDR2 YNFKEQ.

The rearrangement uses TRBV6-5 and TRBJ1-2, with 7 bases identical to TRBD1. Trimming took 5 bases from V and 8 from J; bases not matched to a gene: 11. The germline gives CDR1 MNHEY, CDR2 SVGAGI. The CDR3 loop spans 14 amino acids. Here the CDR3 DNA reads TGTGCCAGCAGTCTGATGACAACAGGGGTCGGCTACACCTTC. Its translation is CASSLMTTGVGYTF.

This clonotype occurred a few times. V usage is TRBV4-2 and J usage is TRBJ2-6; D call uncertain. CDR1 and CDR2 (germline): LGHNA, YNFKEQ. The CDR3 loop spans 16 amino acids. Trimming cost V 0 bases and J 0 bases, with 6 bases left between them. The CDR3 sequence: CASSQDKISGANVLTF. The CDR3 DNA follows: TGTGCCAGCAGCCAAGATAAGATCTCTGGGGCCAACGTCCTGACTTTC.

This clonotype was counted a few times. This chain links TRBV7-8 with TRBJ1-1; D unclear. V lost 5 bases and J 0 bases, leaving 13 bases between the germline ends. The V gene's germline CDR1 is SGHVS and CDR2 FQNEAQ. The CDR3 covers 15 residues. DNA for the CDR3: TGTGCCAGCAGCCCCCGTGGGGTCATGAACACTGAAGCTTTCTTT. It encodes CASSPRGVMNTEAFF.

The rearrangement links TRBV4-2 to TRBJ2-5, with 11 bases fitting TRBD2. CDR3 length: 15 amino acids. In germline, CDR1 is LGHNA, CDR2 YNFKEQ. The J segment lost 5 bases and the V segment lost 4 bases, leaving 6 bases of the junction unmatched. The CDR3 sequence: CASSLAWTSGETQYF. For the CDR3, the DNA is TGTGCCAGCAGCCTCGCTTGGACTAGCGGGGAGACCCAGTACTTC.